These T cell receptor beta chains were read from a single sample in a study of radiotherapy plus CTLA-4 blockade in lung cancer. Repertoires were generated with immunoSEQ multiplex PCR, while TCRdb's copy carries only in-frame clones and drops some. The sample lists roughly 73,000 clones, 80% to 90% seen once, with over 35% in the top ten. Sequenced here: peripheral blood, sampled from a patient treated with radiotherapy plus ipilimumab. The origin of the receptors is a human donor with non-small cell lung cancer that progressed on radiotherapy plus ipilimumab. The CDR3 runs from the conserved cysteine through the conserved F or W.

CDR3 protein: CASSLWLAAWDEQFF; J gene: TRBJ2-1; V gene: TRBV7-3
CDR3 protein: CASSSLLTTHGYTF; J gene: TRBJ1-2; V gene: TRBV28
CDR3 protein: CASSPPGTSGYPTDTQYF; J gene: TRBJ2-3; V gene: TRBV18
CDR3 protein: CASSEEGIAKNIQYF; J gene: TRBJ2-4; V gene: TRBV2
CDR3 protein: CASSQLLAEMAFF; J gene: TRBJ1-1; V gene: TRBV4-1
CDR3 protein: CASSLDPADQVYEQYF; J gene: TRBJ2-7; V gene: TRBV11-2
CDR3 protein: CASSLEPGFTYGYTF; J gene: TRBJ1-2; V gene: TRBV5-1
CDR3 protein: CATRQHQETQYF; J gene: TRBJ2-5; V gene: TRBV2
CDR3 protein: CASSDGLAGGEQFF; J gene: TRBJ2-1; V gene: TRBV5-1
CDR3 protein: CASSLEAGNTGELFF; J gene: TRBJ2-2; V gene: TRBV11-2
CDR3 protein: CASSIVAGGTDTQYF; J gene: TRBJ2-3; V gene: TRBV19
CDR3 protein: CASARVGLASTEQFF; J gene: TRBJ2-1; V gene: TRBV9
CDR3 protein: CASSLTSSYNEQFF; J gene: TRBJ2-1; V gene: TRBV27
CDR3 protein: CARIGGGRADTQYF; J gene: TRBJ2-3; V gene: TRBV19
CDR3 protein: CASSPQAGGFGKTQYF; J gene: TRBJ2-5; V gene: TRBV5-5
CDR3 protein: CASSVDFYTDTQYF; J gene: TRBJ2-3; V gene: TRBV9
CDR3 protein: CASSDSDSAIEKLFF; J gene: TRBJ1-4; V gene: TRBV2
CDR3 protein: CSPYLLLGTAPAKNQPQHF; J gene: TRBJ1-5; V gene: TRBV29-1
CDR3 protein: CASSPWVAGGRAELFF; J gene: TRBJ2-2; V gene: TRBV11-2
CDR3 protein: CASSPVRGQWTEAFF; J gene: TRBJ1-1; V gene: TRBV28
CDR3 protein: CASSATGTDRGAFF; J gene: TRBJ1-1; V gene: TRBV5-6
CDR3 protein: CASSPRDRDGSYNEQFF; J gene: TRBJ2-1; V gene: TRBV7-9
CDR3 protein: CASSPGLAGSSLDTQYF; J gene: TRBJ2-3; V gene: TRBV28
CDR3 protein: CASSKTGAGNQPQHF; J gene: TRBJ1-5; V gene: TRBV19
CDR3 protein: CASRGSGGDLKTQYF; J gene: TRBJ2-5; V gene: TRBV2
CDR3 protein: CSVEGTGETYNEQFF; J gene: TRBJ2-1; V gene: TRBV29-1
CDR3 protein: CSAVADTEQFF; J gene: TRBJ2-1; V gene: TRBV20-1
CDR3 protein: CASSSGGTLGQPQHF; J gene: TRBJ1-5; V gene: TRBV28
CDR3 protein: CASSKSGRTDTQYF; J gene: TRBJ2-3; V gene: TRBV11-1
CDR3 protein: CASGRTGVGTQYF; J gene: TRBJ2-5; V gene: TRBV6-5
CDR3 protein: CSVTPTGRNTEAFF; J gene: TRBJ1-1; V gene: TRBV29-1
CDR3 protein: CACRDREVTEAFF; J gene: TRBJ1-1; V gene: TRBV30
CDR3 protein: CASSARQGEGRGYTF; J gene: TRBJ1-2; V gene: TRBV6-6
CDR3 protein: CASSDIAGEGNEQFF; J gene: TRBJ2-1; V gene: TRBV6-4
CDR3 protein: CASSPEVGSTGAFF; J gene: TRBJ1-1; V gene: TRBV9
CDR3 protein: CASSIGWGAQPQHF; J gene: TRBJ1-5; V gene: TRBV19
CDR3 protein: CASSTRTGRHQPQHF; J gene: TRBJ1-5; V gene: TRBV2
CDR3 protein: CASSFGAGNTIYF; J gene: TRBJ1-3; V gene: TRBV5-1
CDR3 protein: CASSLDYQPQHF; J gene: TRBJ1-5; V gene: TRBV7-9
CDR3 protein: CASRGDVGDEQFF; J gene: TRBJ2-1; V gene: TRBV2